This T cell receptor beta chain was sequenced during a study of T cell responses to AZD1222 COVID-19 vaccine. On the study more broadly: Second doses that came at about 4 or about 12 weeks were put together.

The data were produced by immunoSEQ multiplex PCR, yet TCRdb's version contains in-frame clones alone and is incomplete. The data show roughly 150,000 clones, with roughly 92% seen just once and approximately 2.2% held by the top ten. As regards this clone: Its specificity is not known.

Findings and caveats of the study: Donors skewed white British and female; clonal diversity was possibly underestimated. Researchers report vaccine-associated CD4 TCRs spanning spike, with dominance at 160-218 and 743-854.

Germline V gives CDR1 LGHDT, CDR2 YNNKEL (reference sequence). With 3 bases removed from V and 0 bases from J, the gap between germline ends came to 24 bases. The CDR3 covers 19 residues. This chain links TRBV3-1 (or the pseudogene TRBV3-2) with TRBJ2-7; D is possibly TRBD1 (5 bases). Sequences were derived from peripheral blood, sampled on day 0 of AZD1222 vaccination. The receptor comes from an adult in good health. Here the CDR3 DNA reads TGTGCCAGCAGCCAGACGGACACAGTTTACCTTCTACCCTCCTACGAGCAGTACTTC. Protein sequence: CASSQTDTVYLLPSYEQYF.